This note documents a single T cell receptor beta chain sequence. Antigen: not known. A much larger clone is a single base away; this may be a read error. The entry originates in a study of read filtering for tumor transcriptome and immune sequencing. Across the study: The cohort had around 18 men and roughly 13 women aged about 47 to 90, mean roughly 71 years. Overall study results and limits: In IR-seq, single-read clonotypes were around four fifths of clonotypes but around 3.5% of reads.

Germline V gene data show CDR1 as SGHRS and CDR2 as YFSETQ. The CDR3 sequence is 14 residues long. From 300 to 400 ng of RNA, a library with molecular barcoded alpha/delta and beta/gamma adaptors was made. TCRdb reprocessed the reads via MiXCR and lists one record per CDR3 protein. The sample carries about 61,000 distinct CDR3 sequences, approximately 19% recorded once. This rearrangement joins TRBV5-1 to TRBJ1-1; possible D gene TRBD1, 6 bases. The sample consisted of a population of CD138-negative cells sorted from bone marrow. The sequence derives from a donor at least 40 years old with multiple myeloma. The CDR3: CAGSKIGGNTEAFF. In nucleotides, the CDR3 is TGCGCCGGCAGCAAAATCGGGGGCAACACTGAAGCTTTCTTT.